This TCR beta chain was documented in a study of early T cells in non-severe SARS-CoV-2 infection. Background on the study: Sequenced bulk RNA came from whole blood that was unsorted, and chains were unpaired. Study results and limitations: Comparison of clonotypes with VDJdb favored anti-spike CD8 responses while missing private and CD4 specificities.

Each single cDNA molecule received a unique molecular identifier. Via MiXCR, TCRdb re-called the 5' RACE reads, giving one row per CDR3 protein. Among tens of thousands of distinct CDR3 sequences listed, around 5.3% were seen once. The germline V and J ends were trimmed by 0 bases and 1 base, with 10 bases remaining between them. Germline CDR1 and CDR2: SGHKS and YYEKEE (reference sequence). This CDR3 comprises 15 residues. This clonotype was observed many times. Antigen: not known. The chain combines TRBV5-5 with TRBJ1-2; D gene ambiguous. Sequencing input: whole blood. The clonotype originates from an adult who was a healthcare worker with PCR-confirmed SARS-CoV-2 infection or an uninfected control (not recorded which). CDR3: CASSLVGFGNYGYTF. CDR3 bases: TGTGCCAGCAGCTTGGTGGGGTTTGGTAACTATGGCTACACCTTC.